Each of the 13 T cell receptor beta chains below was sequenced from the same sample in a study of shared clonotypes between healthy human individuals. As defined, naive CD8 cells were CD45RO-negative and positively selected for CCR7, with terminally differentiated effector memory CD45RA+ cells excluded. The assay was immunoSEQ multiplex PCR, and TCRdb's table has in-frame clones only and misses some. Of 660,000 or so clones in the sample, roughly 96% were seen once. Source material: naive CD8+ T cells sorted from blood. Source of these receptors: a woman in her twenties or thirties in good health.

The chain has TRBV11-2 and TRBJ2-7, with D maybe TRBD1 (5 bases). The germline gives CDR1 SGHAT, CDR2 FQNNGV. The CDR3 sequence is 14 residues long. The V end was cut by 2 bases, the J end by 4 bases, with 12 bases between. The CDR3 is CASSLSSRVYEQYF. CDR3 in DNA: TGTGCCAGCAGCTTATCGTCCAGGGTATACGAGCAGTACTTC. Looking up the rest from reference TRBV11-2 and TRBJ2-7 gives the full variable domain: EAGVAQSPRYKIIEKRQSVAFWCNPISGHATLYWYQQILGQGPKLLIQFQNNGVVDDSQLPKDRFSAERLKGVDSTLKIQPAKLEDSAVYLCASSLSSRVYEQYFGPGTRLTVT.

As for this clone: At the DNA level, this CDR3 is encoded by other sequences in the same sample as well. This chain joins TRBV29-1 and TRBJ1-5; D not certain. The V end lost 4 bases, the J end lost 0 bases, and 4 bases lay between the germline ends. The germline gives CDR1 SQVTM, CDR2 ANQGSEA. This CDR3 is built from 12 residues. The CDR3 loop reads CSVGDSNQPQHF. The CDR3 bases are TGCAGCGTTGGCGATAGCAATCAGCCCCAGCATTTT. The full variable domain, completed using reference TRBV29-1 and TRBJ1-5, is SAVISQKPSRDICQRGTSLTIQCQVDSQVTMMFWYRQQPGQSLTLIATANQGSEATYESGFVIDKFPISRPNLTFSTLTVSNMSPEDSSIYLCSVGDSNQPQHFGDGTRLSIL.

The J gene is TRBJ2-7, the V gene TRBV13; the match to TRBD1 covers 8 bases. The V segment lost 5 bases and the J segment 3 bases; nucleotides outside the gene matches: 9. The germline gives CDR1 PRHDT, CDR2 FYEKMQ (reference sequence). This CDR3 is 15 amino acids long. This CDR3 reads CASSPPGTGRYEQYF. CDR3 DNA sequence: TGTGCCAGCAGCCCCCCCGGGACAGGTCGCTACGAGCAGTACTTC.

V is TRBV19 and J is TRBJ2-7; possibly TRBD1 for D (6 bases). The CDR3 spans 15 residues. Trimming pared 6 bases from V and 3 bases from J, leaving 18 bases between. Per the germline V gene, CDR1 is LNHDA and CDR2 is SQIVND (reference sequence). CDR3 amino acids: CASSPSIGQNYEQYF. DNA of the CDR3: TGTGCCAGTAGCCCCTCGATCGGACAGAACTACGAGCAGTACTTC.

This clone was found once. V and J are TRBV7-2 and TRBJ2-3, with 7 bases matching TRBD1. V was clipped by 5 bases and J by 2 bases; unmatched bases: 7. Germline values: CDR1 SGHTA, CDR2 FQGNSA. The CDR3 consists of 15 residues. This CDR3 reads CASSVTGLLTDTQYF. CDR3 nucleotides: TGTGCCAGCAGCGTGACAGGGCTTCTCACAGATACGCAGTATTTT.

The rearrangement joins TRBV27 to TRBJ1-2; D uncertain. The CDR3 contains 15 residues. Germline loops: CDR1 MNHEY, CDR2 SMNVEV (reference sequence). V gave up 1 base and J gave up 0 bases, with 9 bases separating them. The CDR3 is CASSLFSGTNYGYTF. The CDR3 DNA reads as TGTGCCAGCAGTTTATTTTCTGGGACTAACTATGGCTACACCTTC.

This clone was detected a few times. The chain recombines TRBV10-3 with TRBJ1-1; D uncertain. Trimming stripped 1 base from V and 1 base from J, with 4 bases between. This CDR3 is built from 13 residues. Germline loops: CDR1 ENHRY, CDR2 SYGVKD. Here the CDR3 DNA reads TGTGCCATCAGTGAGTTGTGGAACACTGAAGCTTTCTTT. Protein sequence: CAISELWNTEAFF.

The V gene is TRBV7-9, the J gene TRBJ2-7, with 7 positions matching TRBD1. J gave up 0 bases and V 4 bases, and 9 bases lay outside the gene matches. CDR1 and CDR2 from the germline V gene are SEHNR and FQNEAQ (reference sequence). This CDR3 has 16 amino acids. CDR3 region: CASSSGTENYSYEQYF. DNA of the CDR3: TGTGCCAGCAGCTCCGGGACAGAAAATTACTCCTACGAGCAGTACTTC.

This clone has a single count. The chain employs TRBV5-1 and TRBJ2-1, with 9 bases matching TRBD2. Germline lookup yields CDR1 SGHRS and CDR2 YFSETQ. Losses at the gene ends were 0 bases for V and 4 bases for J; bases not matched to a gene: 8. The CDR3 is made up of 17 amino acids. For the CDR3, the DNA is TGCGCCAGCAGCTTGGACCCCGGGACTAGCAGATACAATGAGCAGTTCTTC. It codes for CASSLDPGTSRYNEQFF. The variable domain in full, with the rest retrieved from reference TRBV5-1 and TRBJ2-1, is KAGVTQTPRYLIKTRGQQVTLSCSPISGHRSVSWYQQTPGQGLQFLFEYFSETQRNKGNFPGRFSGRQFSNSRSEMNVSTLELGDSALYLCASSLDPGTSRYNEQFFGPGTRLTVL.

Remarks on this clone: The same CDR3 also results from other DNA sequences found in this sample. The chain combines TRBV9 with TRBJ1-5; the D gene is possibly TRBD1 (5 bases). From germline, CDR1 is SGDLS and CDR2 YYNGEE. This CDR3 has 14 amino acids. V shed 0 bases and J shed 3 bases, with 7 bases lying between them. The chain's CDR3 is CASSVGGFNQPQHF. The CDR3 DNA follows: TGTGCCAGCAGCGTAGGGGGGTTCAATCAGCCCCAGCATTTT.

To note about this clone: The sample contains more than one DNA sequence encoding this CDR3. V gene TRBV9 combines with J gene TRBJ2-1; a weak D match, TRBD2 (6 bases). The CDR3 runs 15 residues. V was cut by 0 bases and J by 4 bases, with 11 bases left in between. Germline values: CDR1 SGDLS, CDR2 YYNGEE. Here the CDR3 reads CASSVGGEAYNEQFF. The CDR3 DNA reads TGTGCCAGCAGCGTAGGGGGGGAGGCGTACAATGAGCAGTTCTTC.

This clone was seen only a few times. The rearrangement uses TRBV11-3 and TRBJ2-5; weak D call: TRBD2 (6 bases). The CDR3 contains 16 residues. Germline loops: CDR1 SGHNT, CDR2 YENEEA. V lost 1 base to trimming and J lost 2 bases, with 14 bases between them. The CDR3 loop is CASSLGEATPQETQYF. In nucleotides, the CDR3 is TGTGCCAGCAGCTTAGGGGAGGCCACCCCACAAGAGACCCAGTACTTC.

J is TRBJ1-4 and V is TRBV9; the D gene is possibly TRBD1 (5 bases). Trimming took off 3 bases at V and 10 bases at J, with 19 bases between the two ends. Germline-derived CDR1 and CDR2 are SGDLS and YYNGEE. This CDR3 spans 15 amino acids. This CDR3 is CASSAIGGSDSKLFF. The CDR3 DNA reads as TGTGCCAGCAGCGCCATCGGGGGATCCGATTCAAAACTGTTTTTT.